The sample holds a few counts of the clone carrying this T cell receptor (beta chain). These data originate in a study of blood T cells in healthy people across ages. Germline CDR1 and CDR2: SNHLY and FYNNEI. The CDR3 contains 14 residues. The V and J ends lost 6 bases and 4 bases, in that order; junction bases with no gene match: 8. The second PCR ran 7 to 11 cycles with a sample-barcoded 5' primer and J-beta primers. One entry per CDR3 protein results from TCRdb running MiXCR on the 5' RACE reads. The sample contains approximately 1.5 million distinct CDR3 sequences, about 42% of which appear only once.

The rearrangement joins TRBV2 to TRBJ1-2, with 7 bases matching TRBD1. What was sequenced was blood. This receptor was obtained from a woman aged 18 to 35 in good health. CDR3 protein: CASSQDGTAYGYTF. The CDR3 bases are TGTGCCAGCAGCCAAGATGGGACAGCCTATGGCTACACCTTC.